One TCR beta chain is described in this entry. The antigen remains undetermined. Unique molecular identifiers were built into the TCRbeta library. MiXCR, run by TCRdb on the PCR reads, gives a single entry per CDR3 protein. The profile covers under 750,000 distinct CDR3 sequences, with more than 20% appearing a single time and 13% to 15% taken by the ten largest. This entry is derived from a study of T-cell reconstitution after alpha-beta-depleted transplantation in children. This CDR3 contains 15 residues. With V trimmed by 7 bases and J by 4 bases, 9 bases remained unmatched. Germline assignment: CDR1 MDHEN and CDR2 SYDVKM. Regarding the study as a whole: Diversity and T-cell counts at one year after transplant derived mostly from new T cells. There were some patients whose high TCRbeta diversity at day 60 came from surviving recipient T cells and thymic progenitors.

V and J are TRBV28 and TRBJ2-1, with 8 bases fitting TRBD2. The origin of this receptor is a boy younger than two who had a stem cell transplant for acute myeloid leukemia, so the T cells may come from the graft donor. The material was PBMCs, mostly from graft donor cells, obtained 360 days after TCRalphabeta/CD19-depleted stem cell transplant. The CDR3 spells CASIWGRGAYNEQFF. The CDR3 DNA follows: TGTGCCAGCATTTGGGGGCGGGGGGCTTACAATGAGCAGTTCTTC.